Presented here are 23 T cell receptor beta chains from one specimen sequenced in a study of T-cell reconstitution after alpha-beta-depleted transplantation in children (dated by TCRdb to 2016 to 2018). To prepare the library, PCR was applied. Sequencer: Illumina HiSeq 2500. Molecular barcoding was employed in the preparation of TCR libraries, with unique molecular identifiers being used to normalize TCRbeta repertoire quantification. TCRdb reanalyzed the raw reads on its own, using fastp at Q25 for trimming and MiXCR for clone calling, and kept in-frame beta chains. Identical CDR3 protein sequences are pooled into one entry, listed with their most common genes and DNA. The sample records almost 250,000 distinct CDR3 sequences, roughly 24% of which are singletons. The top ten clones comprise roughly 2.7% of the sample. Taken with the paper, the label for treatment or condition translates to: allogeneic hematopoietic cell transplantation with graft depleted of TCRalphabeta T cells and CD19 B cells.

Sequencing was performed on PBMCs, taken before TCRalphabeta/CD19-depleted stem cell transplant. The receptors originated from a girl under 10 years old with Fanconi anemia, due to receive a stem cell transplant.

This clonotype was detected a few times. J is TRBJ1-3 and V is TRBV28; D not resolved. The CDR3 covers 15 residues. With 2 bases removed from V and 0 bases from J, the gap between germline ends came to 8 bases. The germline gives CDR1 MDHEN, CDR2 SYDVKM. CDR3 in DNA: TGTGCCAGCAGTTTAAGGGAGCTCTCTGGAAACACCATATATTTT. Translating gives CASSLRELSGNTIYF.

Here the CDR3 reads CASSDPRGGFSYEQYF. As DNA, the CDR3 is TGTGCCAGCAGTGATCCCCGGGGGGGCTTCTCCTACGAGCAGTACTTC. The chain carries TRBV25-1 and TRBJ2-7, with 8 bases matching TRBD2. The CDR3 spans 16 residues. Germline trimming cut 3 bases from V and 0 bases from J; bases unmatched to any gene: 7. Germline V gene lookup returns CDR1 MGHDK and CDR2 SYGVNS.

This clonotype was observed at least ten times. V and J are TRBV27 and TRBJ1-2, with D perhaps TRBD1 (6 bases). The CDR3 totals 12 residues. V was shortened by 4 bases and J by 8 bases, with 11 bases between the two germline ends. Germline V CDR1 and CDR2: MNHEY, SMNVEV (reference sequence). CDR3 sequence reads: CASSSYRDGYTF. CDR3 nucleotides: TGTGCCAGCAGTTCCTACAGGGACGGCTACACCTTC.

This clonotype was seen ten or more times. The chain carries TRBV10-3 and TRBJ2-1, with 13 bases lining up with TRBD2. CDR3 length equals 13 residues. The V gene's germline CDR1 is ENHRY and CDR2 SYGVKD. Losses at the gene ends were 9 bases for V and 8 bases for J; bases not matched to a gene: 4. CDR3 DNA: TGTGCCATAGGGACTAGCGGGAAATATGAGCAGTTCTTC. Translated, it gives CAIGTSGKYEQFF.

This clonotype was picked up many times. The chain joins TRBV28 to TRBJ1-5, with D unclear. Trimming shortened V by 2 bases and J by 7 bases, and 12 bases separated the two germline ends. Germline CDR1 reads MDHEN; CDR2 reads SYDVKM. The CDR3 is 14 residues long. The CDR3: CASSLGSWEQPQHF. The CDR3 bases are TGTGCCAGCAGTTTAGGGAGCTGGGAACAGCCCCAGCATTTT.

This chain uses TRBV7-6 with TRBJ2-5, with 8 bases that match TRBD1. The CDR3 has 15 amino acids. Trimming at V came to 1 base and at J to 5 bases, leaving 6 bases not matched to a gene. CDR1 SGHVS and CDR2 FNYEAQ come from the germline V gene. CDR3: CASSLVQGALETQYF. CDR3 nucleotides: TGTGCCAGCAGCTTAGTCCAGGGGGCGCTTGAGACCCAGTACTTC.

This clonotype was observed at least ten times. CDR3 nucleotides: TGCAGCGCGAGAACACAGGGTTACAGCTATGGCTACACCTTC. This gives the protein CSARTQGYSYGYTF. The chain recombines TRBV29-1 with TRBJ1-2, with D tentatively TRBD1 (6 bases). The CDR3 has 14 residues. The V end was cut by 7 bases, the J end by 4 bases, with 19 bases between. Germline CDR1 and CDR2: SQVTM and ANQGSEA.

The table lists this clonotype with many counts. The chain is built from TRBV15 and TRBJ2-1, with TRBD2 matching 8 bases. The CDR3 contains 16 residues. Germline lookup yields CDR1 LNHNV and CDR2 YYDKDF (reference sequence). The V segment lost 1 base and the J segment 0 bases; nucleotides outside the gene matches: 2. In DNA, the CDR3 is TGTGCCACCAGCAGAGGCGGGGGGTACTCCTACAATGAGCAGTTCTTC. As protein: CATSRGGGYSYNEQFF.

In this sample, this clonotype turned up many times. The chain links TRBV2 to TRBJ1-1, with 10 nucleotides matching TRBD1. The germline V gene has CDR1 SNHLY and CDR2 FYNNEI. This CDR3 has 16 amino acids. The J segment lost 4 bases and the V segment lost 4 bases, leaving 9 bases of the junction unmatched. As DNA, the CDR3 is TGTGCCAGCAGTGCCTCTCGACAGGGGGCAGGCACTGAAGCTTTCTTT. Amino acids: CASSASRQGAGTEAFF.

This sequence joins TRBV29-1 and TRBJ2-7, with 8 bases lining up with TRBD1. The V gene's germline CDR1 is SQVTM and CDR2 ANQGSEA. CDR3 length: 16 residues. The V gene end was trimmed by 5 bases and the J gene end by 1 base; junction bases not matched to a gene: 13. The CDR3 loop is CSVSQDRVGLSYEQYF. Written as DNA, the CDR3 is TGCAGCGTTTCGCAGGACAGGGTAGGTTTGTCCTACGAGCAGTACTTC.

The V and J genes are TRBV10-3 and TRBJ2-7; D gene uncertain. Trimming took 3 bases from V and 3 from J, leaving 3 bases between them. From germline, CDR1 is ENHRY and CDR2 SYGVKD. The CDR3 runs to 11 residues. DNA for the CDR3: TGTGCCATCAGTGAAGACTACGAGCAGTACTTC. Encoded protein: CAISEDYEQYF.

This sequence joins TRBV6-6 and TRBJ1-2; 10 bases agree with TRBD1. Germline trimming cut 8 bases from V and 4 bases from J; bases unmatched to any gene: 4. CDR3 length: 13 amino acids. The germline CDR1 and CDR2 sequences are MNHNY and SVGAGI (reference sequence). The DNA of the CDR3 is TGTGCCAGCGGCGGACAGGGGGGCTATGGCTACACCTTC. Its protein is CASGGQGGYGYTF.

This clonotype was seen many times. This sequence joins TRBV15 and TRBJ2-7; no clear D. Germline V CDR1 and CDR2: LNHNV, YYDKDF (reference sequence). The CDR3 is 15 amino acids. The V and J ends lost 1 base and 0 bases respectively, with 10 bases between them. This CDR3 reads CATSRGPMSSYEQYF. Written as DNA, the CDR3 is TGTGCCACCAGCAGAGGACCCATGAGCTCCTACGAGCAGTACTTC.

This clonotype came up once. The chain combines TRBV5-1 with TRBJ2-4; D perhaps matches TRBD2 (5 bases). CDR1 is SGHRS, CDR2 YFSETQ, per germline. V gave up 0 bases and J gave up 2 bases, with 12 bases separating them. The CDR3 contains 16 residues. The CDR3 DNA reads as TGCGCCAGCAGCTTGGCCACGGGATTAACCAAAAACATTCAGTACTTC. Its translation is CASSLATGLTKNIQYF.

This clonotype was seen a handful of times. J is TRBJ2-3 and V is TRBV25-1, with 8 bases matching TRBD2. The CDR3 contains 15 residues. Germline trimming cut 3 bases from V and 3 bases from J; bases unmatched to any gene: 5. Germline loops: CDR1 MGHDK, CDR2 SYGVNS. The CDR3: CASSDPAGATDTQYF. Written as DNA, the CDR3 is TGTGCCAGCAGTGATCCAGCGGGGGCTACAGATACGCAGTATTTT.

A word on this clonotype: This sequence may be a read error, since a much larger clone differs from it by one base. V and J are TRBV6-2 or TRBV6-3 and TRBJ2-7; TRBD1 or TRBD2 may be the D gene (5 bases each). This CDR3 has 13 residues. Germline loops: CDR1 MNHEY, CDR2 SVGEGT. The CDR3 region is CASGYSGPYEQYF. The CDR3 DNA sequence: TGTGCCAGCGGTTACTCGGGACCTTACGAGCAGTACTTC.

This chain uses TRBV6-1 with TRBJ2-7; TRBD1 aligns across 9 bases. The germline V gene encodes CDR1 MNHNS and CDR2 SASEGT. The V segment lost 4 bases and the J segment 4 bases; nucleotides outside the gene matches: 8. The CDR3 consists of 15 residues. This CDR3 reads CASSVPPGQGYEQYF. DNA for the CDR3: TGTGCCAGCAGTGTCCCGCCGGGACAGGGATACGAGCAGTACTTC.

This clonotype was observed many times. The V call is TRBV29-1, the J call TRBJ1-1, with D perhaps TRBD1 (5 bases). The CDR3 consists of 16 residues. Trimming took 3 bases from V and 2 from J, leaving 19 bases between them. Germline lookup yields CDR1 SQVTM and CDR2 ANQGSEA. The CDR3 loop is CSVEGGGYRGNTEAFF. Written as DNA, the CDR3 is TGCAGCGTTGAGGGCGGGGGTTATAGGGGAAACACTGAAGCTTTCTTT.

The chain has TRBV18 and TRBJ2-7; D not resolved. V dropped 4 bases and J dropped 0 bases, with 7 bases sitting between them. In germline, CDR1 is KGHSH, CDR2 LQKENI. The CDR3 spans 13 residues. The CDR3 reads CASSLYFSYEQYF. The DNA of the CDR3 is TGTGCCAGCTCACTATACTTCTCCTACGAGCAGTACTTC.

J is TRBJ2-1 and V is TRBV5-1, with D hard to call. V lost 1 base and J lost 7, with 12 bases in between. The CDR3 has 14 residues. CDR1 and CDR2 (germline): SGHRS, YFSETQ. The CDR3 bases are TGCGCCAGCAGCTTGAAAGTGGGGAATAATGAGCAGTTCTTC. Protein: CASSLKVGNNEQFF.

This clonotype was picked up a small number of times. The J gene is TRBJ2-1, the V gene TRBV14; 7 bases match TRBD2. This CDR3 comprises 13 residues. V lost 5 bases and J lost 4; bases outside the gene matches: 2. Germline V lookup: CDR1 SGHDN, CDR2 FVKESK. CDR3 DNA: TGTGCCAGCAGCAGAGCGGGATACAATGAGCAGTTCTTC. This gives the protein CASSRAGYNEQFF. The whole variable domain, filled in from reference TRBV14 and TRBJ2-1, reads EAGVTQFPSHSVIEKGQTVTLRCDPISGHDNLYWYRRVMGKEIKFLLHFVKESKQDESGMPNNRFLAERTGGTYSTLKVQPAELEDSGVYFCASSRAGYNEQFFGPGTRLTVL.

This clonotype was observed at least ten times. CDR3 sequence reads: CSVPDQEAFF. CDR3 bases: TGCAGCGTTCCGGACCAGGAAGCTTTCTTT. The chain joins TRBV29-1 to TRBJ1-1, with D unclear. Trimming left V 5 bases short and J 8 bases short, with 9 bases between. CDR1 SQVTM and CDR2 ANQGSEA come from the germline V gene. The CDR3 has 10 residues.

The chain couples TRBV6-2 or TRBV6-3 to TRBJ2-1; D gene uncertain. The CDR3 contains 13 residues. V was shortened by 1 base and J by 5 bases, with 6 bases between the two germline ends. Germline V gene data show CDR1 as MNHEY and CDR2 as SVGEGT. As DNA, the CDR3 is TGTGCCAGCAGTTACTGGCAGAACAATGAGCAGTTCTTC. Translating gives CASSYWQNNEQFF.